This record looks at one T cell receptor (beta chain) sequence and its context. Germline CDR1 and CDR2: MNHGY and SAAAGT. The CDR3 runs 13 residues. V lost 5 bases and J 6 bases, leaving 13 bases between the germline ends. This specimen belongs to a study of T cell repertoires in cytomegalovirus infection. TCRdb re-called the reads through MiXCR, storing one row per CDR3 protein. The table includes approximately 250,000 distinct CDR3 sequences, roughly 9.1% detected once. The sequence came from a human donor in good health (CMV status not recorded). Some clones in this sample may be carry-over from other donors' samples. The V and J genes are TRBV6-8 and TRBJ1-1; D may be TRBD1 (6 bases). The specimen sequenced was PBMCs. In DNA form, the CDR3 reads TGTGCCAGCAGTCACATTGGACAGTCTGAAGCTTTCTTT. Residues: CASSHIGQSEAFF.